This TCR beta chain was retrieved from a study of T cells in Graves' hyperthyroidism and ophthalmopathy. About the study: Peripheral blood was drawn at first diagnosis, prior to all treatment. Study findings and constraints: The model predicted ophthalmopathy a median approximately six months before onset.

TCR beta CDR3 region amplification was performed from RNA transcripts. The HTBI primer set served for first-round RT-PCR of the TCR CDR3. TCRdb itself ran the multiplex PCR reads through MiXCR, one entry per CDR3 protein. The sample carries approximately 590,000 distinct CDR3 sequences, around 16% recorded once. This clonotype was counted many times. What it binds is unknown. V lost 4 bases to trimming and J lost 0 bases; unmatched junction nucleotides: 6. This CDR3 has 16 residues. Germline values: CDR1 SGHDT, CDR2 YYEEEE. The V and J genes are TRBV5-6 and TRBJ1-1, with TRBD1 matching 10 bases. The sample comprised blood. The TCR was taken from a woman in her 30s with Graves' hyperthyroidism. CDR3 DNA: TGTGCCAGCAGCCCTGACAGGGGGCGCATGAACACTGAAGCTTTCTTT. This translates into CASSPDRGRMNTEAFF.